The clone carrying this T cell receptor (beta chain) occurred a few times. As yet, its antigen is unknown. The entry originates in a study of T-cell memory formation after mild COVID-19. Study findings and constraints: Contracting clones localized mainly to CM and EM when CD4+ and mainly to EMRA when CD8+. Unconfirmed was the SARS-CoV-2 specificity of second-wave clones that peaked on day 37.

It was 5'RACE with constant-segment primers that produced the TCR alpha and TCR beta cDNA libraries, which carried sample barcodes and UMIs. TCRdb re-called the 5' RACE reads with MiXCR, one entry per CDR3 protein. The profile covers about 600,000 distinct CDR3 sequences, with less than 25% appearing a single time and about 8.2% taken by the ten largest. This sequence was found in an adult woman who had mild COVID-19 (a few samples of this study predate the infection). Cell type and time point are not known. The specimen was PBMCs or a T cell subset sorted from them (not recorded which).

For the CDR3, the DNA is TGTGCCAGCAGTGAGGGGACAGTACCAACCGGGGAGCTGTTTTTT. As protein: CASSEGTVPTGELFF. V is TRBV12-3 or TRBV12-4 and J is TRBJ2-2, with 7 bases that match TRBD1. This CDR3 region has 15 residues. The V gene end was trimmed by 5 bases and the J gene end by 5 bases; junction bases not matched to a gene: 8.